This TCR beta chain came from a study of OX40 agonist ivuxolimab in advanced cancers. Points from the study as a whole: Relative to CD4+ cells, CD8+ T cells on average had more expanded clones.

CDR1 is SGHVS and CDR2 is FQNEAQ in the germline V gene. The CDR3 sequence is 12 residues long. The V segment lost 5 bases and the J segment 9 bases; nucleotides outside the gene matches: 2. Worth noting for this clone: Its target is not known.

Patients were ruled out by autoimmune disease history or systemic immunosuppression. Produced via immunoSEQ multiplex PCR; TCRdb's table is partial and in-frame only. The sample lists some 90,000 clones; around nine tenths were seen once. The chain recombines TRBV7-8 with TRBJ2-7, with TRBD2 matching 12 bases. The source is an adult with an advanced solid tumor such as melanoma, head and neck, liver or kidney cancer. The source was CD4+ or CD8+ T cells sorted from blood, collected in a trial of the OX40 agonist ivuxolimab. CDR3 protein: CASSRGLAGQYF. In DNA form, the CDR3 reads TGTGCCAGCAGCCGGGGACTAGCGGGGCAGTACTTC.